These 14 T cell receptor beta chains originate from one sample sequenced in a study of T cells in localized non-small cell lung cancer. Repertoires were generated with immunoSEQ multiplex PCR, while TCRdb's copy carries only in-frame clones and drops some. The profile covers some 37,000 clones, with around 90% appearing a single time and around 3.7% taken by the ten largest. This specimen consisted of peripheral blood, obtained before any cancer treatment. The receptors shown here come from a man between 18 and 49 years old with stage I lung adenocarcinoma.

The chain employs TRBV4-1 and TRBJ1-4, with D possibly matching TRBD1 (6 bases). There are 16 residues in the CDR3. Between the trimmed V and J ends, which lost 2 bases and 8 bases, there was a span of 18 bases. Germline assignment: CDR1 MGHRA and CDR2 YSYEKL. The CDR3 DNA sequence: TGCGCCAGCAGCCAACCAACACAGGGCCCGTCCGAAAAACTGTTTTTT. This translates into CASSQPTQGPSEKLFF.

The chain has TRBV19 and TRBJ2-4, with 7 positions matching TRBD1. Germline V gene data show CDR1 as LNHDA and CDR2 as SQIVND (reference sequence). V was pared by 4 bases and J by 6 bases, with 6 bases of the junction left unmatched. The CDR3 loop spans 14 amino acids. The CDR3 is CASSTTGVGNIQYF. The CDR3 DNA reads TGTGCCAGTAGTACTACAGGGGTTGGAAACATTCAGTACTTC.

DNA of the CDR3: TGTGCCAGCAGTGTACAGGGGACAGGGGTGAACAATGAGCAGTTCTTC. It encodes CASSVQGTGVNNEQFF. This chain connects TRBV6-1 to TRBJ2-1, with TRBD1 identical over 10 bases. This CDR3 comprises 16 residues. The ends lost 4 bases at V and 5 bases at J; junction bases unmatched: 8. CDR1 MNHNS and CDR2 SASEGT come from the germline V gene.

The chain carries TRBV7-2 and TRBJ2-1; 8 bases are shared with TRBD2. Germline lookup yields CDR1 SGHTA and CDR2 FQGNSA. The CDR3 sequence is 12 residues long. V gave up 4 bases and J gave up 15 bases; unmatched junction bases: 8. CDR3 amino acids: CASSSPGLGMFF. Written as DNA, the CDR3 is TGTGCCAGCAGCTCTCCGGGACTAGGTATGTTCTTC.

This rearrangement joins TRBV11-2 to TRBJ1-3; the match to TRBD1 covers 9 bases. Unmatched junction bases numbered 5, after V lost 5 bases and J lost 9 bases. The CDR3 loop spans 13 amino acids. CDR1 is SGHAT and CDR2 is FQNNGV in the germline V gene. CDR3: CASSLGTGLTIYF. CDR3 bases: TGTGCCAGCAGCCTCGGGACAGGGCTCACCATATATTTT. Full variable domain (rest looked up from reference TRBV11-2 and TRBJ1-3): EAGVAQSPRYKIIEKRQSVAFWCNPISGHATLYWYQQILGQGPKLLIQFQNNGVVDDSQLPKDRFSAERLKGVDSTLKIQPAKLEDSAVYLCASSLGTGLTIYFGEGSWLTVV.

This clone appeared a few times. The J gene is TRBJ1-5, the V gene TRBV19; D possibly corresponds to TRBD1 (5 bases). Trimming stripped 2 bases from V and 4 bases from J, with 12 bases between. The CDR3 loop spans 15 amino acids. Per the germline V gene, CDR1 is LNHDA and CDR2 is SQIVND (reference sequence). The CDR3 loop reads CASSIWQGMNQPQHF. Here the CDR3 DNA reads TGTGCCAGTAGTATATGGCAGGGAATGAATCAGCCCCAGCATTTT.

This sequence joins TRBV28 and TRBJ2-5; D is perhaps TRBD1 (5 bases). Trimming cost V 2 bases and J 5 bases, with 12 bases left between them. Looked up from germline, CDR1 is MDHEN and CDR2 is SYDVKM. CDR3 length: 14 amino acids. The CDR3 spells CASSLIGVGETQYF. The CDR3 DNA reads TGTGCCAGCAGTTTAATAGGGGTAGGGGAGACCCAGTACTTC.

The J gene is TRBJ2-5, the V gene TRBV4-1; TRBD1 is a possible D gene (6 bases). Trimming removed 1 base at V and 5 bases at J, with 23 bases between. Germline assignment: CDR1 MGHRA and CDR2 YSYEKL. The length of the CDR3 is 18 residues. CDR3 loop: CASSQVGLRAGDRETQYF. CDR3 nucleotides: TGCGCCAGCAGCCAAGTGGGCTTGAGGGCAGGGGATAGGGAGACCCAGTACTTC.

The rearrangement joins TRBV14 to TRBJ2-1; 9 nucleotides line up with TRBD2. The junction had 5 bases not matched to a gene; V was cut back by 4 bases and J by 4 bases. The CDR3 is 15 residues long. CDR1 and CDR2 from the germline V gene are SGHDN and FVKESK. In DNA, the CDR3 is TGTGCCAGCAGCCGCGCTAGCGGGGTTTACAATGAGCAGTTCTTC. Translating gives CASSRASGVYNEQFF.

The chain is built from TRBV28 and TRBJ1-1; no clear D gene. V lost 2 bases and J lost 0, with 7 bases in between. This CDR3 is built from 14 residues. The germline CDR1 and CDR2 sequences are MDHEN and SYDVKM. The CDR3 coding sequence is TGTGCCAGCAGTTTAGGGATCATGAACACTGAAGCTTTCTTT. Protein product: CASSLGIMNTEAFF.

The chain couples TRBV4-1 to TRBJ1-5; 7 bases match TRBD1. Per the germline V gene, CDR1 is MGHRA and CDR2 is YSYEKL. This CDR3 region has 16 residues. Trimming took 4 bases from V and 3 from J; bases not matched to a gene: 9. CDR3: CASSPSGTVNNQPQHF. Written as DNA, the CDR3 is TGCGCCAGCAGCCCCTCCGGGACAGTAAACAATCAGCCCCAGCATTTT.

CDR3: CASSQEIRGEQFF. CDR3 sequence (DNA): TGTGCCAGCAGCCAAGAAATTAGGGGTGAGCAGTTCTTC. The rearrangement uses TRBV14 and TRBJ2-1, with D possibly TRBD1 on 5 matching bases. Germline lookup yields CDR1 SGHDN and CDR2 FVKESK. The CDR3 is 13 amino acids. Trimming cost V 0 bases and J 9 bases, with 9 bases left between them.

The gene calls are TRBV6-5 and TRBJ1-3; tentative D call: TRBD1 (6 bases). Trimming stripped 2 bases from V and 4 bases from J, with 15 bases between. CDR1 is MNHEY, CDR2 SVGAGI, per germline. The CDR3 is 16 amino acids. In DNA, the CDR3 is TGTGCCAGCAGTTACGGCGGGGGGGCTTCAGGAAACACCATATATTTT. Protein sequence: CASSYGGGASGNTIYF.

This chain joins TRBV19 and TRBJ1-5; D gene unclear. V lost 3 bases and J lost 2, with 8 bases in between. This CDR3 is 14 amino acids long. The germline gives CDR1 LNHDA, CDR2 SQIVND (reference sequence). The CDR3 DNA reads as TGTGCCAGTAGTATCGCTCGAGGCAATCAGCCCCAGCATTTT. Translation: CASSIARGNQPQHF.